The rows below give T cell receptor beta chains drawn from one sample of a study of human T cells and chemical hapten exposure. TCRdb recomputed calls from the RACE reads with MiXCR, one row per CDR3 protein. Of under 450,000 distinct CDR3 sequences listed, 4.8% were seen once; the top ten hold around 2.3%. This specimen consisted of whole blood, obtained in connection with sensitization to the hapten diphenylcyclopropenone (DPC). Receptors were obtained from a woman aged 45-59 years with alopecia areata. Some clones in this sample may be carry-over from other donors' samples. The CDR3 runs from the conserved cysteine through the conserved F or W. The D gene is left open where the match is weak. The size of a clone is reported for some rows only, either as once, few or many, or as a class for expanded clones.

CDR3 protein: CASSLYGGGAETQYF
CDR3 DNA: TGTGCCAGCAGCCTCTATGGCGGGGGGGCGGAGACCCAGTACTTC
D gene: TRBD2
clone size: .
V gene: TRBV9
J gene: TRBJ2-5

CDR3 protein: CSVQENTGELFF
CDR3 DNA: TGCAGCGTACAGGAAAACACCGGGGAGCTGTTTTTT
D gene: .
clone size: few
V gene: TRBV29-1
J gene: TRBJ2-2

CDR3 protein: CASSPAFEQYF
CDR3 DNA: TGTGCCAGCAGTCCGGCGTTCGAGCAGTACTTC
D gene: .
clone size: many
V gene: TRBV6-6
J gene: TRBJ2-7

CDR3 protein: CAWRRGRDTEAFF
CDR3 DNA: TGTGCCTGGAGAAGGGGGCGTGACACTGAAGCTTTCTTT
D gene: TRBD1
clone size: many
V gene: TRBV30
J gene: TRBJ1-1

CDR3 protein: CSARRGGEGSPLHF
CDR3 DNA: TGCAGTGCTAGGAGGGGGGGGGAAGGGTCACCCCTCCACTTT
D gene: .
clone size: many
V gene: TRBV20-1
J gene: TRBJ1-6

CDR3 protein: CSARDLQRGTDTQYF
CDR3 DNA: TGCAGTGCTAGAGATTTACAGCGGGGCACAGATACGCAGTATTTT
D gene: .
clone size: many
V gene: TRBV20-1
J gene: TRBJ2-3

CDR3 protein: CASSLEGTGYHEQYF
CDR3 DNA: TGTGCCAGCAGCTTAGAAGGGACAGGGTACCACGAGCAGTACTTC
D gene: TRBD1
clone size: .
V gene: TRBV7-6
J gene: TRBJ2-7

CDR3 protein: CASSQDVQYTEAFF
CDR3 DNA: TGCGCCAGCAGCCAAGATGTACAGTACACTGAAGCTTTCTTT
D gene: .
clone size: many
V gene: TRBV4-1
J gene: TRBJ1-1

CDR3 protein: CASSPIRTGLPWGDTQYF
CDR3 DNA: TGTGCCAGCAGTCCGATCCGGACAGGCCTCCCCTGGGGAGATACGCAGTATTTT
D gene: TRBD1
clone size: many
V gene: TRBV27
J gene: TRBJ2-3

CDR3 protein: CASSADGIKKLFF
CDR3 DNA: TGTGCCAGCAGCGCTGACGGAATTAAAAAACTGTTTTTT
D gene: .
clone size: many
V gene: TRBV14
J gene: TRBJ1-4

CDR3 protein: CASSSRLALPLGTQYF
CDR3 DNA: TGTGCCAGCAGTTCCCGACTAGCCTTACCCTTGGGTACGCAGTATTTT
D gene: TRBD2
clone size: few
V gene: TRBV12-3/TRBV12-4
J gene: TRBJ2-3

CDR3 protein: CAIPGASYGYTF
CDR3 DNA: TGTGCCATCCCCGGGGCGTCCTATGGCTACACCTTC
D gene: .
clone size: few
V gene: TRBV6-6
J gene: TRBJ1-2

CDR3 protein: CASSLRLAGVPGRFSGANVLTF
CDR3 DNA: TGTGCCAGCAGTTTAAGGCTAGCGGGAGTTCCCGGGCGCTTCTCTGGGGCCAACGTCCTGACTTTC
D gene: TRBD2
clone size: few
V gene: TRBV27
J gene: TRBJ2-6

CDR3 protein: CASSPRTGTGELFF
CDR3 DNA: TGTGCCAGCAGCCCACGGACAGGGACTGGGGAGCTGTTTTTT
D gene: TRBD1
clone size: many
V gene: TRBV14
J gene: TRBJ2-2

CDR3 protein: CASSLVQGNSPLHF
CDR3 DNA: TGTGCCAGCAGCCTCGTGCAGGGAAATTCACCCCTCCACTTT
D gene: .
clone size: many
V gene: TRBV14
J gene: TRBJ1-6

CDR3 protein: CASSPLKARGTDTQYF
CDR3 DNA: TGTGCCAGCAGCCCCCTGAAGGCGCGGGGCACAGATACGCAGTATTTT
D gene: .
clone size: few
V gene: TRBV21-1
J gene: TRBJ2-3

CDR3 protein: CASSYSAATDTQYF
CDR3 DNA: TGTGCCAGCAGTTACTCGGCGGCCACAGATACGCAGTATTTT
D gene: .
clone size: .
V gene: TRBV6-2/TRBV6-3
J gene: TRBJ2-3

CDR3 protein: CASSLEVGQETQYF
CDR3 DNA: TGCGCCAGCAGCTTGGAAGTGGGGCAAGAGACCCAGTACTTC
D gene: .
clone size: few
V gene: TRBV5-1
J gene: TRBJ2-5

CDR3 protein: CASSLALVSYNEQFF
CDR3 DNA: TGTGCCAGCAGCTTAGCCCTGGTCTCCTACAATGAGCAGTTCTTC
D gene: .
clone size: few
V gene: TRBV11-2
J gene: TRBJ2-1

CDR3 protein: CSVAAGTGVNTGELFF
CDR3 DNA: TGCAGCGTTGCCGCGGGGACAGGGGTGAACACCGGGGAGCTGTTTTTT
D gene: TRBD1
clone size: many
V gene: TRBV29-1
J gene: TRBJ2-2

CDR3 protein: CASSQAVGGTEAFF
CDR3 DNA: TGTGCCAGCAGCCAAGCCGTGGGGGGAACTGAAGCTTTCTTT
D gene: .
clone size: many
V gene: TRBV3-1
J gene: TRBJ1-1

CDR3 protein: CASSYRVPGARQPQHF
CDR3 DNA: TGTGCCAGCAGTTACAGAGTTCCGGGGGCACGTCAGCCCCAGCATTTT
D gene: .
clone size: few
V gene: TRBV6-5
J gene: TRBJ1-5

CDR3 protein: CASTPQPNSEQFF
CDR3 DNA: TGTGCCAGCACCCCGCAGCCTAACTCCGAGCAGTTCTTC
D gene: .
clone size: many
V gene: TRBV12-3/TRBV12-4
J gene: TRBJ2-1

CDR3 protein: CSASRGISNQPQHF
CDR3 DNA: TGCAGTGCTAGTAGGGGAATAAGCAATCAGCCCCAGCATTTT
D gene: .
clone size: .
V gene: TRBV20-1
J gene: TRBJ1-5

CDR3 protein: CASSFEAFF
CDR3 DNA: TGTGCCAGCAGTTTTGAAGCTTTCTTT
D gene: .
clone size: many
V gene: TRBV27
J gene: TRBJ1-1

CDR3 protein: CASSYGPTEEKLFF
CDR3 DNA: TGCGCCAGCAGCTACGGCCCAACAGAGGAAAAACTGTTTTTT
D gene: .
clone size: .
V gene: TRBV5-1
J gene: TRBJ1-4

CDR3 protein: CASTAGGRGRGQPQHF
CDR3 DNA: TGTGCCAGCACCGCGGGCGGACGGGGAAGGGGTCAGCCCCAGCATTTT
D gene: .
clone size: many
V gene: TRBV12-3/TRBV12-4
J gene: TRBJ1-5

CDR3 protein: CASSPQGASNQPQHF
CDR3 DNA: TGTGCCAGCTCACCACAGGGGGCTAGCAATCAGCCCCAGCATTTT
D gene: TRBD1
clone size: many
V gene: TRBV27
J gene: TRBJ1-5

CDR3 protein: CASIPDRAATIYF
CDR3 DNA: TGTGCCAGCATTCCCGACAGGGCGGCCACCATATATTTT
D gene: TRBD1
clone size: few
V gene: TRBV12-3/TRBV12-4
J gene: TRBJ1-3

CDR3 protein: CASSYDHRALKHF
CDR3 DNA: TGTGCCAGCAGCTACGACCACCGGGCCCTCAAGCATTTT
D gene: .
clone size: many
V gene: TRBV7-2
J gene: TRBJ1-5

CDR3 protein: CASSLALGRGEKLFF
CDR3 DNA: TGTGCCAGCAGCTTAGCCCTGGGGCGAGGCGAAAAACTGTTTTTT
D gene: .
clone size: few
V gene: TRBV7-6
J gene: TRBJ1-4

CDR3 protein: CASSPTGQGATGELFF
CDR3 DNA: TGTGCCAGCAGCCCCACTGGACAGGGTGCGACCGGGGAGCTGTTTTTT
D gene: TRBD1
clone size: many
V gene: TRBV7-9
J gene: TRBJ2-2

CDR3 protein: CASRAQREYVGDTQYF
CDR3 DNA: TGTGCCAGCAGGGCCCAGCGGGAGTATGTTGGAGATACGCAGTATTTT
D gene: TRBD2
clone size: many
V gene: TRBV2
J gene: TRBJ2-3

CDR3 protein: CSARVLGTVSSPLHF
CDR3 DNA: TGCAGTGCTAGAGTTTTGGGGACAGTGTCTTCACCCCTCCACTTT
D gene: TRBD1
clone size: .
V gene: TRBV20-1
J gene: TRBJ1-6

CDR3 protein: CASSPRPYQPQHF
CDR3 DNA: TGTGCCAGCAGTCCCCGGCCCTATCAGCCCCAGCATTTT
D gene: .
clone size: .
V gene: TRBV27
J gene: TRBJ1-5

CDR3 protein: CATSRVTGGSEKLFF
CDR3 DNA: TGTGCCACCAGCAGAGTGACAGGGGGGAGTGAAAAACTGTTTTTT
D gene: TRBD1
clone size: many
V gene: TRBV15
J gene: TRBJ1-4

CDR3 protein: CAWTSPDRNSPLHF
CDR3 DNA: TGTGCCTGGACCTCCCCGGACAGGAATTCACCCCTCCACTTT
D gene: TRBD1
clone size: few
V gene: TRBV30
J gene: TRBJ1-6

CDR3 protein: CASSGRRLATDTQYF
CDR3 DNA: TGTGCCAGCAGCGGGCGTAGACTAGCTACAGATACGCAGTATTTT
D gene: TRBD2
clone size: many
V gene: TRBV7-8
J gene: TRBJ2-3

CDR3 protein: CASSLMPSGAFF
CDR3 DNA: TGTGCCAGCAGCTTAATGCCGAGCGGGGCTTTCTTT
D gene: .
clone size: .
V gene: TRBV7-2
J gene: TRBJ1-1

CDR3 protein: CASGSDRAQHSGELFF
CDR3 DNA: TGTGCTAGTGGCTCCGATCGGGCCCAGCACTCCGGGGAGCTGTTTTTT
D gene: .
clone size: few
V gene: TRBV12-5
J gene: TRBJ2-2

CDR3 protein: CASSIGLGQPQHF
CDR3 DNA: TGTGCCAGCAGTATAGGTCTTGGTCAGCCCCAGCATTTT
D gene: .
clone size: few
V gene: TRBV27
J gene: TRBJ1-5

CDR3 protein: CATGTGVYNEQFF
CDR3 DNA: TGCGCCACCGGGACAGGGGTCTACAATGAGCAGTTCTTC
D gene: TRBD1
clone size: many
V gene: TRBV10-1
J gene: TRBJ2-1

CDR3 protein: CATRTGELATEAFF
CDR3 DNA: TGCGCCACCAGGACAGGGGAGTTGGCCACTGAAGCTTTCTTT
D gene: TRBD1
clone size: few
V gene: TRBV5-1
J gene: TRBJ1-1

CDR3 protein: CASSPLGLGGPYEQYF
CDR3 DNA: TGTGCCAGCTCACCCCTGGGACTTGGGGGTCCTTACGAGCAGTACTTC
D gene: .
clone size: many
V gene: TRBV18
J gene: TRBJ2-7

CDR3 protein: CASSPRTSEVIYNEQFF
CDR3 DNA: TGTGCCAGCAGCCCACGGACTAGCGAAGTGATATACAATGAGCAGTTCTTC
D gene: TRBD2
clone size: many
V gene: TRBV4-2
J gene: TRBJ2-1

CDR3 protein: CASSFRDRGNYGYTF
CDR3 DNA: TGTGCCAGCAGCTTCCGGGACAGGGGCAACTATGGCTACACCTTC
D gene: TRBD1
clone size: few
V gene: TRBV5-6
J gene: TRBJ1-2

CDR3 protein: CSVEGQGVEKLFF
CDR3 DNA: TGCAGCGTTGAAGGCCAGGGGGTGGAAAAACTGTTTTTT
D gene: TRBD1
clone size: many
V gene: TRBV29-1
J gene: TRBJ1-4

CDR3 protein: CASSSLLDGQYF
CDR3 DNA: TGTGCCAGCAGCTCCCTGCTCGACGGGCAGTACTTC
D gene: .
clone size: few
V gene: TRBV13
J gene: TRBJ2-7

CDR3 protein: CSVEDPTGEYSDEQFF
CDR3 DNA: TGCAGCGTTGAAGACCCTACGGGGGAGTACTCCGATGAGCAGTTCTTC
D gene: .
clone size: many
V gene: TRBV29-1
J gene: TRBJ2-1

CDR3 protein: CATGSGQDFKETQYF
CDR3 DNA: TGTGCCACCGGATCCGGACAGGACTTCAAGGAGACCCAGTACTTC
D gene: TRBD1
clone size: few
V gene: TRBV15
J gene: TRBJ2-5

CDR3 protein: CASSQDRLTANYGYTF
CDR3 DNA: TGTGCCAGCAGCCAAGACCGACTGACAGCTAACTATGGCTACACCTTC
D gene: .
clone size: many
V gene: TRBV3-1
J gene: TRBJ1-2

CDR3 protein: CASRAGGVTQYF
CDR3 DNA: TGTGCCAGCAGAGCGGGGGGAGTTACGCAGTATTTT
D gene: TRBD2
clone size: many
V gene: TRBV27
J gene: TRBJ2-3

CDR3 protein: CASSSWRSSNQPQHF
CDR3 DNA: TGTGCCAGCAGTAGCTGGAGATCTAGCAATCAGCCCCAGCATTTT
D gene: .
clone size: many
V gene: TRBV28
J gene: TRBJ1-5

CDR3 protein: CASTQGGLWQFF
CDR3 DNA: TGTGCCAGCACCCAAGGGGGACTCTGGCAGTTCTTC
D gene: .
clone size: many
V gene: TRBV6-2/TRBV6-3
J gene: TRBJ2-1

CDR3 protein: CASSPALAGGHNEQFF
CDR3 DNA: TGTGCCAGCAGCCCCGCCTTAGCGGGAGGGCACAATGAGCAGTTCTTC
D gene: TRBD2
clone size: .
V gene: TRBV6-2/TRBV6-3
J gene: TRBJ2-1

CDR3 protein: CSARNGTGRAYGYTF
CDR3 DNA: TGCAGTGCGAGAAACGGGACAGGGCGGGCATATGGCTACACCTTC
D gene: TRBD1
clone size: many
V gene: TRBV20-1
J gene: TRBJ1-2

CDR3 protein: CAWSPGGEYEQYF
CDR3 DNA: TGTGCCTGGAGTCCCGGGGGGGAATACGAGCAGTACTTC
D gene: TRBD2
clone size: few
V gene: TRBV30
J gene: TRBJ2-7

CDR3 protein: CASSLRGNNQPQHF
CDR3 DNA: TGTGCCAGCAGTTTACGGGGCAACAATCAGCCCCAGCATTTT
D gene: .
clone size: many
V gene: TRBV28
J gene: TRBJ1-5

CDR3 protein: CSARDGTGHDTDTQYF
CDR3 DNA: TGCAGTGCTAGAGATGGGACAGGGCATGACACAGATACGCAGTATTTT
D gene: TRBD1
clone size: few
V gene: TRBV20-1
J gene: TRBJ2-3